This is a list of T cell receptor beta chains from one sample in a study of T cell responses to AZD1222 COVID-19 vaccine. Only in-frame clones appear in the TCRdb table, and some are missing; sequencing was by immunoSEQ multiplex PCR. The sample records some 150,000 clones, roughly 87% being singletons. The sample in question was peripheral blood, obtained 28 days after the second AZD1222 dose. These receptors all stem from an adult who received the AZD1222 COVID-19 vaccine. Both conserved end residues are part of each CDR3. D genes are given only for firm matches. The size of a clone is reported for some rows only, either as once, few or many, or as a class for expanded clones.

length | J | D | size | V | DNA | CDR3
19 | TRBJ1-4 | . | . | TRBV4-1 | TGCGCCAGCAGCCACTACGGGGGAAACGGGCCCCGGGGGAATGAAAAACTGTTTTTT | CASSHYGGNGPRGNEKLFF
11 | TRBJ1-2 | . | . | TRBV6-6 | TGTGCCAGCAGGGCATCCTATGGCTACACCTTC | CASRASYGYTF
14 | TRBJ1-6 | . | . | TRBV9 | TGTGCCAGCAGCCCCCGGACCTCGGGTTCACCCCTCCACTTT | CASSPRTSGSPLHF
13 | TRBJ1-1 | . | . | TRBV6-5 | TGTGCCAGCAGTAGGGGGGGGTTCACTGAAGCTTTCTTT | CASSRGGFTEAFF
14 | TRBJ1-5 | . | . | TRBV4-2 | TGTGCCAGCAGCCAAGATATTAGCAATCAGCCCCAGCATTTT | CASSQDISNQPQHF
11 | TRBJ2-2 | . | . | TRBV2 | TGTGCCAGCAGGGAGACCGGGGAGCTGTTTTTT | CASRETGELFF
14 | TRBJ2-7 | TRBD1 | . | TRBV28 | TGTGCCAGCAGCGGTCAGGGGGCTAACTACGAGCAGTACTTC | CASSGQGANYEQYF
16 | TRBJ2-5 | . | . | TRBV14 | TGTGCCAGCAGCCAAGTCGCGGGCCAGGGAAGGGAGACCCAGTACTTC | CASSQVAGQGRETQYF
12 | TRBJ2-7 | . | . | TRBV9 | TGTGCCAGCAGCCCGGTGGGGGGAGAGCAGTACTTC | CASSPVGGEQYF
14 | TRBJ2-2 | . | . | TRBV30 | TGTGCCTGGAGCACGGGACTTGAGACCGGGGAGCTGTTTTTT | CAWSTGLETGELFF
15 | TRBJ2-1 | . | . | TRBV5-1 | TGCGCCAGCAGCTTGTTTCCCCAGCGGGACAGTGAGCAGTTCTTC | CASSLFPQRDSEQFF
13 | TRBJ1-2 | . | . | TRBV5-5 | TGTGCCAGCAGCCCTCGGGCCGGAGATGGCTACACCTTC | CASSPRAGDGYTF
14 | TRBJ2-1 | TRBD2 | . | TRBV4-3 | TGCGCCAGCAGCCAACAAGGAGAAGGGACTACTCAGTTCTTC | CASSQQGEGTTQFF
15 | TRBJ2-3 | . | . | TRBV25-1 | TGTGCCAGCAGTGAAGGAGGGGGGTCAGAGGTTACGCAGTATTTT | CASSEGGGSEVTQYF
14 | TRBJ1-2 | . | . | TRBV19 | TGTGCCAGTGGGGGGGCGGTCGAACCCTATGGCTACACCTTC | CASGGAVEPYGYTF
15 | TRBJ2-1 | . | once | TRBV9 | TGTGCCAGCAGCGTAGCGGGGACAAGCTACAATGAGCAGTTCTTC | CASSVAGTSYNEQFF
11 | TRBJ2-7 | . | . | TRBV20-1 | TGCAGTGCTCAACATAACGACGAGCAGTACTTC | CSAQHNDEQYF
13 | TRBJ1-1 | . | few | TRBV25-1 | TGTGCCAGCAGTGCTCAGGAGAACACTGAAGCTTTCTTT | CASSAQENTEAFF
20 | TRBJ1-5 | TRBD1 | . | TRBV4-1 | TGCGCCAGCAGCCAAGACCCCCGGACAGGGGCCCTTTATAGCAATCAGCCCCAGCATTTT | CASSQDPRTGALYSNQPQHF
15 | TRBJ1-1 | . | . | TRBV9 | TGTGCCAGCAGCGTAGAGGGACAAGGGGTTACTGAAGCTTTCTTT | CASSVEGQGVTEAFF
13 | TRBJ2-7 | . | . | TRBV4-1 | TGCGCCAGCAGCCAGCTAGGCACCTACGAGCAGTACTTC | CASSQLGTYEQYF
14 | TRBJ2-7 | . | . | TRBV27 | TGTGCCAGCAGCGCAGGGGGGAAGGTATACGAGCAGTACTTC | CASSAGGKVYEQYF
15 | TRBJ2-1 | TRBD1 | . | TRBV7-3 | TGTGCCAGCAGCTTAGGACAGGGAATTTACAATGAGCAGTTCTTC | CASSLGQGIYNEQFF
14 | TRBJ1-5 | . | once | TRBV6-6 | TGTGCCAGCAGCCTCACGAGGGGCACCCAGCCCCAGCATTTT | CASSLTRGTQPQHF
15 | TRBJ1-2 | . | . | TRBV19 | TGTGCCAGTAGTTTGGTAGGGGGGCTGGACTATGGCTACACCTTC | CASSLVGGLDYGYTF
18 | TRBJ2-1 | . | . | TRBV24-1 | TGTGCCACCAGTGACACCCACAGCCAGGGATATAGGACCAATGAGCAGTTCTTC | CATSDTHSQGYRTNEQFF
16 | TRBJ1-6 | . | . | TRBV9 | TGTGCCAGCAGCTCGAAGGCCGGTTCTCCAAATTCACCCCTCCACTTT | CASSSKAGSPNSPLHF